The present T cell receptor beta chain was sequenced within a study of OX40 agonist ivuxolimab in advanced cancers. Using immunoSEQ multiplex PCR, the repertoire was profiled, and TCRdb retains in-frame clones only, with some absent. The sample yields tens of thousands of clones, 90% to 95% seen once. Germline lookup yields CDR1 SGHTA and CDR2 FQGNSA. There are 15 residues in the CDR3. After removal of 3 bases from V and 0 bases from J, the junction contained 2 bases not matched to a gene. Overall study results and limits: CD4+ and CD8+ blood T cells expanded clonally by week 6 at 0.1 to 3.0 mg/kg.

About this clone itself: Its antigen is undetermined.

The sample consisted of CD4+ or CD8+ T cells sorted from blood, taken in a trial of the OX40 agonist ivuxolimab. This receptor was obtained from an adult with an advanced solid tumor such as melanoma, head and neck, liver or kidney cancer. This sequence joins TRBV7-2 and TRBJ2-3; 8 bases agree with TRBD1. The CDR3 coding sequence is TGTGCCAGCAGCTTCGACAGGGGCAGCACAGATACGCAGTATTTT. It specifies CASSFDRGSTDTQYF.